The 6 T cell receptor beta chains below all came from one sample that was sequenced in a study of blood T cells in healthy people across ages. Combining a sample-barcoded 5' primer with a J-beta primer mix, a second PCR ran for about 6 to 11 cycles. TCRdb re-derived calls from the 5' RACE reads in MiXCR, one entry per CDR3 protein. The sample includes 600,000 or so distinct CDR3 sequences, around 48% of them seen just once. Sequencing was performed on blood. The source is a man at least 80 years old in good health.

This clonotype was found a few times. The chain combines TRBV7-9 with TRBJ2-7; D is perhaps TRBD1 or TRBD2 (5 bases each). The CDR3 runs 14 residues. Trimming removed 4 bases from V and 2 bases from J, with 12 bases in between. Germline lookup yields CDR1 SEHNR and CDR2 FQNEAQ (reference sequence). Here the CDR3 DNA reads TGTGCCAGCAGCTCGACCGGGACCCCCTACGAGCAGTACTTC. It yields the protein CASSSTGTPYEQYF.

The rearrangement uses TRBV28 and TRBJ2-1; tentatively, D is TRBD1 or TRBD2 (6 bases each). This CDR3 has 14 amino acids. Trimming pared 6 bases from V and 8 bases from J, leaving 17 bases between. Germline V gene sequence: CDR1 MDHEN, CDR2 SYDVKM. The CDR3 sequence: CASRSGALRDEQFF. The CDR3 nucleotides read TGTGCCAGCAGATCGGGGGCGCTTAGGGATGAGCAGTTCTTC.

The chain carries TRBV6-1 and TRBJ1-5; D ambiguous. V shed 2 bases and J shed 4 bases, with 18 bases lying between them. The CDR3 spans 17 residues. Germline CDR1 and CDR2: MNHNS and SASEGT. The CDR3 loop reads CASSELRNGVGNQPQHF. Written as DNA, the CDR3 is TGTGCCAGCAGTGAATTACGAAACGGGGTTGGGAATCAGCCCCAGCATTTT.

This clonotype was observed a single time. The J gene is TRBJ2-3, the V gene TRBV20-1, with D hard to call. Germline loops: CDR1 DFQATT, CDR2 SNEGSKA (reference sequence). Trimming took off 6 bases at V and 1 base at J, with 14 bases between the two ends. The CDR3 totals 14 residues. CDR3 nucleotides: TGCAGTGCCCGACTCGCGGCGGGCACAGATACGCAGTATTTT. It yields the protein CSARLAAGTDTQYF.

This clonotype showed up many times. The chain recombines TRBV6-5 with TRBJ1-2; the D gene is possibly TRBD1 (6 bases). The CDR3 length is 14 residues. V was clipped by 6 bases and J by 8 bases, with 19 bases between them. CDR1 and CDR2 (germline): MNHEY, SVGAGI. This chain's CDR3 is CASSLGGGLHGYTF. The CDR3, as DNA: TGTGCCAGCAGCCTTGGGGGGGGGCTACACGGCTACACCTTC.

This clonotype has ten or more counts. The V and J genes are TRBV5-1 and TRBJ2-1; 10 bases match TRBD2. The V gene's germline CDR1 is SGHRS and CDR2 YFSETQ. V lost 9 bases, J lost 8 bases, and 11 bases stayed unmatched. The length of the CDR3 is 14 residues. CDR3 loop: CATRLAGGADEQFF. CDR3 nucleotide sequence: TGCGCCACCCGATTAGCGGGGGGTGCCGATGAGCAGTTCTTC. Full variable domain (rest looked up from reference TRBV5-1 and TRBJ2-1): KAGVTQTPRYLIKTRGQQVTLSCSPISGHRSVSWYQQTPGQGLQFLFEYFSETQRNKGNFPGRFSGRQFSNSRSEMNVSTLELGDSALYLCATRLAGGADEQFFGPGTRLTVL.